These 21 T cell receptor beta chains originate from one sample sequenced in a study of long-term antiretroviral therapy in people with HIV (dated by TCRdb to between 2022 and 2023). Sequencing of the TRB variable region was done with the immunoSEQ hsTCRB v3.0 assay at survey level resolution. TCRdb took this table from immuneACCESS and kept in-frame rearrangements with V and J called. Such tables lack part of the clones; where checked against another copy, unresolved V genes explain under half of the gap, and the rest is unexplained. This sample gives 30,000 to 35,000 clones in total; roughly 79% of them show up just once. Together, the top ten hold about 3.5% of the sample. The material was unsorted PBMCs, obtained 3 years after starting antiretroviral therapy. The source is a middle-aged man with HIV.

The V and J genes are TRBV19 and TRBJ2-7; D might be TRBD2 (6 bases). Trimming took 6 bases from V and 1 from J, leaving 16 bases between them. The CDR3 is 15 residues long. Germline assignment: CDR1 LNHDA and CDR2 SQIVND (reference sequence). The CDR3 sequence is CASSPQGRLSYEQYF. CDR3 in DNA: TGTGCCAGTAGCCCGCAAGGGAGGTTGTCCTACGAGCAGTACTTC.

This clone was detected only a few times. The chain is built from TRBV30 and TRBJ1-2; 8 nucleotides agree with TRBD1. Trimming at V came to 4 bases and at J to 5 bases, leaving 9 bases not matched to a gene. This CDR3 has 14 residues. Germline CDR1 and CDR2: GTSNPN and SVGIG (reference sequence). CDR3 amino acids: CAWKGGRGLYGYTF. The CDR3 bases are TGTGCCTGGAAGGGGGGCAGGGGGCTTTATGGCTACACCTTC.

This clone was seen a single time. This chain connects TRBV5-1 to TRBJ1-1; D is perhaps TRBD1 (6 bases). Germline V lookup: CDR1 SGHRS, CDR2 YFSETQ. CDR3 size: 15 residues. Trimming left V 4 bases short and J 2 bases short, with 15 bases between. CDR3 protein: CASSEAGAFNTEAFF. Written as DNA, the CDR3 is TGCGCCAGCAGCGAGGCAGGGGCGTTTAACACTGAAGCTTTCTTT.

The chain joins TRBV10-2 to TRBJ2-7; no clear D. Trimming left V 3 bases short and J 2 bases short, with 8 bases between. This CDR3 has 13 amino acids. Germline CDR1 WSHSY, CDR2 SAAADI. This CDR3 reads CASSEGSTYEQYF. In nucleotides, the CDR3 is TGCGCCAGCAGTGAAGGAAGCACCTACGAGCAGTACTTC.

In this sample, this clone turned up a few times. This chain connects TRBV4-1 to TRBJ1-1; the D is unclear. V was trimmed by 1 base and J by 1 base, leaving 4 bases between them. The germline V gene encodes CDR1 MGHRA and CDR2 YSYEKL. The CDR3 is made up of 13 amino acids. CDR3 DNA sequence: TGCGCCAGCAGCCAAGTGGGGAACACTGAAGCTTTCTTT. Translation gives CASSQVGNTEAFF.

This chain links TRBV5-1 with TRBJ2-3; no definite D call. The CDR3 has 13 amino acids. Per the germline V gene, CDR1 is SGHRS and CDR2 is YFSETQ. V dropped 0 bases and J dropped 1 base, with 3 bases sitting between them. The CDR3 nucleotides are TGCGCCAGCAGCTTGGGGGGCACAGATACGCAGTATTTT. The encoded protein is CASSLGGTDTQYF.

Details on this clone: The junction and the germline gene differ at one end; a read error may be behind it. Written as DNA, the CDR3 is TGTGCTAGCAGCTTAACGAACACCGGGGAGCTGTTTTTT. This translates into CASSLTNTGELFF. V is TRBV7-7 and J is TRBJ2-2; D is undetermined. This CDR3 region has 13 residues. The germline CDR1 and CDR2 sequences are SSHAT and FNYEAQ (reference sequence). Full variable domain (outside the CDR3, taken from reference TRBV7-7 and TRBJ2-2): GAGVSQSPRYKVTKRGQDVTLRCDPISSHATLYWYQQALGQGPEFLTYFNYEAQPDKSGLPSDRFSAERPEGSISTLTIQRTEQRDSAMYRCASSLTNTGELFFGEGSRLTVL.

This clone was recorded a few times. The V gene is TRBV21-1, the J gene TRBJ2-7; TRBD1, as called in the table, went unchecked against the DNA. TRBV21-1 is described as a pseudogene. This CDR3 contains 16 residues. CDR3 sequence reads: CASTEGRDRVSNEQYF. CDR3 DNA sequence: TGTGCCAGCACCGAAGGCCGGGACAGGGTGTCCAACGAGCAGTACTTC.

The J gene is TRBJ2-1, the V gene TRBV2, with 10 bases identical to TRBD2. Looked up from germline, CDR1 is SNHLY and CDR2 is FYNNEI. The V and J ends lost 6 bases and 4 bases, in that order; junction bases with no gene match: 6. This CDR3 is built from 15 residues. The CDR3 nucleotides are TGTGCCAGCAGCCTATATAGCGGGAGGTACAATGAGCAGTTCTTC. Its translation is CASSLYSGRYNEQFF.

The V call is TRBV7-9, the J call TRBJ2-2, with 9 bases fitting TRBD1. Germline V lookup: CDR1 SEHNR, CDR2 FQNEAQ (reference sequence). The CDR3 covers 15 residues. V dropped 4 bases and J dropped 6; count of bases not matched to a gene: 6. The CDR3 spells CASSSGTGMPGELFF. The DNA of the CDR3 is TGTGCCAGCAGCTCCGGGACAGGGATGCCCGGGGAGCTGTTTTTT.

V and J are TRBV5-1 and TRBJ2-1; 10 positions match TRBD2. The junction had 12 bases not matched to a gene; V was cut back by 2 bases and J by 7 bases. The CDR3 runs 17 residues. Germline values: CDR1 SGHRS, CDR2 YFSETQ. The CDR3 nucleotides are TGCGCCAGCAGCTTAGGAGCGGGGGGGCAAATTTGGAATGAGCAGTTCTTC. It encodes CASSLGAGGQIWNEQFF.

The genes are TRBV28 and TRBJ2-5; D may be TRBD2 (6 bases). The CDR3 is 16 amino acids. Trimming left V 2 bases short and J 4 bases short, with 17 bases between. Germline-derived CDR1 and CDR2 are MDHEN and SYDVKM. The CDR3 protein is CASSLVGEVMGETQYF. CDR3 bases: TGTGCCAGCAGTTTAGTGGGGGAGGTTATGGGAGAGACCCAGTACTTC.

The rearrangement uses TRBV27 and TRBJ2-3, with D tentatively TRBD1 or TRBD2 (6 bases each). Trimming took 6 bases from V and 4 from J, leaving 14 bases between them. This CDR3 has 14 amino acids. Germline CDR1 reads MNHEY; CDR2 reads SMNVEV (reference sequence). The CDR3 sequence: CASRGTRGADTQYF. The CDR3, as DNA: TGTGCCAGCAGGGGCACGAGGGGGGCAGATACGCAGTATTTT.

This chain uses TRBV27 with TRBJ1-2, with no clear D. The CDR3 sequence is 14 residues long. CDR1 is MNHEY, CDR2 SMNVEV, per germline (reference sequence). The germline V and J ends were trimmed by 5 bases and 4 bases, with 14 bases remaining between them. CDR3 sequence: CASSPPRSSYGYTF. In DNA, the CDR3 is TGTGCCAGCAGTCCCCCCAGGAGCTCCTATGGCTACACCTTC.

With respect to this clone: Other DNA sequences within the sample encode an identical CDR3. This chain links TRBV5-6 with TRBJ2-3; no clear D gene. With 1 base removed from V and 0 bases from J, the gap between germline ends came to 3 bases. The CDR3 covers 13 residues. Germline lookup yields CDR1 SGHDT and CDR2 YYEEEE. The CDR3 bases are TGTGCCAGCAGCTTGTGGAGCACAGATACGCAGTATTTT. Its protein product is CASSLWSTDTQYF.

The J gene is TRBJ2-2, the V gene TRBV28; D may be TRBD2 (5 bases). CDR1 is MDHEN and CDR2 is SYDVKM in the germline V gene. The germline V and J ends were trimmed by 3 bases and 2 bases, with 10 bases remaining between them. The CDR3 loop spans 15 amino acids. The CDR3 reads CASSLDSRNTGELFF. DNA for the CDR3: TGTGCCAGCAGTTTGGACTCTCGCAACACCGGGGAGCTGTTTTTT.

V gene TRBV21-1 combines with J gene TRBJ1-4; the table calls TRBD1, which could not be checked here. TRBV21-1 constitutes a pseudogene. The CDR3 is made up of 19 amino acids. CDR3 sequence: CASSTPQGTGDPTNEKLFF. The CDR3 DNA follows: TGTGCCAGCAGCACCCCTCAGGGGACAGGGGACCCAACTAATGAAAAACTGTTTTTT.

The V call is TRBV6-6, the J call TRBJ1-2; perhaps TRBD1 as D (5 bases). The V gene lost 6 bases and the J gene lost 8 bases, with 16 bases spanning the gap. Germline V lookup: CDR1 MNHNY, CDR2 SVGAGI (reference sequence). The CDR3 runs 13 residues. The CDR3: CASSLTGAKGYTF. The CDR3 nucleotides are TGTGCCAGCAGCTTAACTGGGGCGAAGGGCTACACCTTC.

This clone showed up just once. This chain joins TRBV2 and TRBJ2-1, with TRBD1 as a possible D gene (5 bases). V lost 4 bases and J 6 bases, leaving 13 bases between the germline ends. Germline values: CDR1 SNHLY, CDR2 FYNNEI. The CDR3 runs to 14 residues. CDR3 DNA sequence: TGTGCCAGCAGTGCTCAGGGTAAGGCCAATGAGCAGTTCTTC. It encodes CASSAQGKANEQFF.

The chain is built from TRBV7-2 and TRBJ2-5; tentatively, D is TRBD2 (5 bases). Germline V gene lookup returns CDR1 SGHTA and CDR2 FQGNSA. V lost 4 bases, J lost 4 bases, and 19 bases lay in between. The CDR3 has 16 residues. Here the CDR3 DNA reads TGTGCCAGCAGCTCACCGAGCTGGACTCGGATAGAGACCCAGTACTTC. It is translated as CASSSPSWTRIETQYF.

This clone was detected a few times. The chain links TRBV28 to TRBJ1-6, with 8 bases fitting TRBD1. This CDR3 has 13 amino acids. CDR1 and CDR2 from the germline V gene are MDHEN and SYDVKM. Trimming at V came to 7 bases and at J to 9 bases, leaving 5 bases not matched to a gene. The CDR3 region is CASMTGDSSPLHF. The CDR3 nucleotides read TGTGCCAGCATGACAGGGGACAGTTCACCCCTCCACTTT.